The present TCR beta chain was sequenced within a study of blood T cell repertoires in COVID-19. Study as a whole: In each case, the material was cDNA or gDNA derived from T cells, B-cell-depleted T cells, or PBMCs.

This clone was seen once. Per the study methods: Estimation of nucleated cell counts was performed using reference gene primer amplification. Assay used: immunoSEQ multiplex PCR; TCRdb lists only in-frame clones, some missing. V and J calls and clone size are copied from that table; D and trimming were computed from the DNA. The sample lists about 250,000 clones; nearly 90% were seen once. The length of the CDR3 is 11 residues. The germline V gene encodes CDR1 MGHDK and CDR2 SYGVNS. V was clipped by 8 bases and J by 5 bases, with 9 bases between them. This clonotype originated in a man younger than 30 with active or convalescent COVID-19. The chain joins TRBV25-1 to TRBJ1-1; D not resolved. Sequencing input: peripheral blood. The CDR3 DNA reads TGTGCCAGCGAAGACAAGACTGAAGCTTTCTTT. Translating gives CASEDKTEAFF.